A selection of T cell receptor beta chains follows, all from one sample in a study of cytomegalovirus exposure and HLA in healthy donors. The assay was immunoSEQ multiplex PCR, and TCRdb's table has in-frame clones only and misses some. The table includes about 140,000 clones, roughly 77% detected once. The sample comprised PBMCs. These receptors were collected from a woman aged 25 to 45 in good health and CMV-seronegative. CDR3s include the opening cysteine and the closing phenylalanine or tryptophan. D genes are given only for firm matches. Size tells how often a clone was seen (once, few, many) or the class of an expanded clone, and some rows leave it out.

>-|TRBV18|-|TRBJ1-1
TGTGCCAGCTCACACGACACGGCACGCGAAGCTTTCTTT
CASSHDTAREAFF
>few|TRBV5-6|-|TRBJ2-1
TGTGCCAGCAGCCCCACGAGGGCAGTTTACAATGAGCAGTTCTTC
CASSPTRAVYNEQFF
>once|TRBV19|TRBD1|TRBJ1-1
TGTGCCAGTCGGCTCCAGACAGGGTCTAACACTGAAGCTTTCTTT
CASRLQTGSNTEAFF
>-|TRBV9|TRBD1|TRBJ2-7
TGTGCCAGCAGCGTCCTACAGGGGGCCCACGACGACGAGCAGTACTTC
CASSVLQGAHDDEQYF
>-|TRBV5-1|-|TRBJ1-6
TGCGCCAGCCAGGTTGGGTATAATTCACCCCTCCACTTT
CASQVGYNSPLHF
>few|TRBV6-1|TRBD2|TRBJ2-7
TGTGCCAGTAAGGTGGGAGGGACCTACGAGCAGTACTTC
CASKVGGTYEQYF
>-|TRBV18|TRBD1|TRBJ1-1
TGTGCCAGCTCACCCTTTTCGGGACAGGGGAACACTGAAGCTTTCTTT
CASSPFSGQGNTEAFF
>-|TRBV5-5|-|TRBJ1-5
TGTGCCAGCAGGCCAGGGGTTGGCAATCAGCCCCAGCATTTT
CASRPGVGNQPQHF
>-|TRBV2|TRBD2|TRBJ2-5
TGTGCCAGCAAACGACTAGCGGGAGGACAAGAGACCCAGTACTTC
CASKRLAGGQETQYF
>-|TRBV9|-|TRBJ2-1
TGTGCCAGCAGCGTAGTCGGGGGAGACTACAATGAGCAGTTCTTC
CASSVVGGDYNEQFF
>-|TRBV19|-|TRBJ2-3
TGTGCCAGTAGTACCAGGGCGACAGATACGCAGTATTTT
CASSTRATDTQYF
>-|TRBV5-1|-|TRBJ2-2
TGCGCCAGCAGCTTGGGAGGGTTGAGTCCCGGGGAGCTGTTTTTT
CASSLGGLSPGELFF
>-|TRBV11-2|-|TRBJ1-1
TGTGCCAGCAGCCTCAGGGGGAACACTGAAGCTTTCTTT
CASSLRGNTEAFF
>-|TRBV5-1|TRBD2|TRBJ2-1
TGCGCCAGCAGTAACCGACTAGCGGGTGGGAATGAGCAGTTCTTC
CASSNRLAGGNEQFF
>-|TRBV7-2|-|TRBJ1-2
TGTGCCAGCAGCTTGGAGGTGCGGGGAAGCGGTGGCTACACCTTC
CASSLEVRGSGGYTF